The 18 T cell receptor beta chains reported below all come from one sample, sequenced in a study of memory CD4+ T cells and cytomegalovirus serostatus. Single viable CD3+CD4+CD8-CD45RO+ cells were sorted as the memory CD4+ T cells. The repertoire was sequenced with immunoSEQ multiplex PCR; TCRdb's copy has only in-frame clones and lacks some. The sample has 45,000 to 60,000 clones; around 74% are singletons. The sequencing sample was made of memory CD4+ T cells from blood. The source is an adult in good health and CMV-seropositive.

This clone was counted a few times. The gene calls are TRBV12-2 and TRBJ1-5; the table gives TRBD1 as D, unverified against the DNA. TRBV12-2 is given as a pseudogene. The CDR3 is 17 residues long. CDR3 DNA sequence: TGTGCAAAACGGGATACGGGACAGTTATTCCTCCGTCAGCCCCAGCATTTT. It codes for CAKRDTGQLFLRQPQHF.

The chain couples TRBV2 to TRBJ1-6, with TRBD1 matching 9 bases. Trimming at V came to 8 bases and at J to 7 bases, leaving 12 bases not matched to a gene. The germline CDR1 and CDR2 sequences are SNHLY and FYNNEI. The CDR3 spans 16 residues. CDR3 nucleotide sequence: TGTGCCAGCTGCGAGAGAAGGACAGGGGACAATTCACCCCTCCACTTT. It is translated as CASCERRTGDNSPLHF. Combining the CDR3 with reference TRBV2 and TRBJ1-6 gives the whole variable domain EPEVTQTPSHQVTQMGQEVILRCVPISNHLYFYWYRQILGQKVEFLVSFYNNEISEKSEIFDDQFSVERPDGSNFTLKIRSTKLEDSAMYFCASCERRTGDNSPLHFGNGTRLTVT.

This rearrangement joins TRBV18 to TRBJ1-1; 7 bases are a match to TRBD1. V gave up 3 bases and J gave up 1 base; unmatched junction bases: 5. Germline V gene lookup returns CDR1 KGHSH and CDR2 LQKENI. The CDR3 is 15 residues long. The CDR3 here is CASSPGQLKNTEAFF. In nucleotides, the CDR3 is TGTGCCAGCTCACCGGGACAGCTTAAGAACACTGAAGCTTTCTTT. Full variable domain (remainder filled in from reference TRBV18 and TRBJ1-1): NAGVMQNPRHLVRRRGQEARLRCSPMKGHSHVYWYRQLPEEGLKFMVYLQKENIIDESGMPKERFSAEFPKEGPSILRIQQVVRGDSAAYFCASSPGQLKNTEAFFGQGTRLTVV.

The chain couples TRBV19 to TRBJ2-3; 10 bases match TRBD2. Germline V gene lookup returns CDR1 LNHDA and CDR2 SQIVND (reference sequence). V lost 3 bases to trimming and J lost 0 bases; unmatched junction nucleotides: 3. The CDR3 contains 16 residues. The CDR3 nucleotides are TGTGCCAGTAGTATCAGCGGGGGGGTTAGCACAGATACGCAGTATTTT. It yields the protein CASSISGGVSTDTQYF. Full variable domain (missing parts from reference TRBV19 and TRBJ2-3): DGGITQSPKYLFRKEGQNVTLSCEQNLNHDAMYWYRQDPGQGLRLIYYSQIVNDFQKGDIAEGYSVSREKKESFPLTVTSAQKNPTAFYLCASSISGGVSTDTQYFGPGTRLTVL.

CDR3 sequence: CASSDWGAPTGELFF. The CDR3 coding sequence is TGCGCCAGCAGTGATTGGGGGGCCCCCACCGGGGAGCTGTTTTTT. The J gene is TRBJ2-2, the V gene TRBV10-1; D tentatively fits TRBD1 or TRBD2 (6 bases each). Germline values: CDR1 WNHNN, CDR2 SYGVQD (reference sequence). V shed 3 bases and J shed 4 bases, with 12 bases lying between them. This CDR3 contains 15 residues.

The J gene is TRBJ2-5, the V gene TRBV18; TRBD2 is a possible D gene (6 bases). Germline V gene lookup returns CDR1 KGHSH and CDR2 LQKENI. The V and J ends lost 1 base and 5 bases respectively, with 14 bases between them. The CDR3 has 15 amino acids. CDR3 loop: CASSPLQGREETQYF. CDR3 DNA sequence: TGTGCCAGCTCACCACTTCAGGGCCGGGAGGAGACCCAGTACTTC.

The gene calls are TRBV11-3 and TRBJ2-1; 9 nucleotides line up with TRBD1. Germline trimming cut 5 bases from V and 6 bases from J; bases unmatched to any gene: 8. The CDR3 has 15 amino acids. Germline values: CDR1 SGHNT, CDR2 YENEEA. CDR3 region: CASSVVQGAGNEQFF. Here the CDR3 DNA reads TGTGCCAGCAGCGTAGTACAGGGGGCGGGCAATGAGCAGTTCTTC.

This clone was detected only once. This rearrangement joins TRBV5-1 to TRBJ2-3; D is uncertain. CDR3 length equals 14 residues. From germline, CDR1 is SGHRS and CDR2 YFSETQ. V lost 0 bases and J 6 bases, leaving 11 bases between the germline ends. DNA of the CDR3: TGCGCCAGCAGCTTGGACGATAGTCCGGATACGCAGTATTTT. Its protein product is CASSLDDSPDTQYF.

The V gene is TRBV28, the J gene TRBJ1-6; D call uncertain. V was clipped by 7 bases and J by 10 bases, with 11 bases between them. The CDR3 is made up of 12 amino acids. Germline V gene lookup returns CDR1 MDHEN and CDR2 SYDVKM. CDR3 sequence: CASNPPRSPLHF. The CDR3 DNA is TGTGCCAGCAACCCCCCTCGCTCACCCCTCCACTTT.

This clone was seen only once. The chain recombines TRBV7-2 with TRBJ2-5, with 8 nucleotides matching TRBD1. In germline, CDR1 is SGHTA, CDR2 FQGNSA. The CDR3 spans 16 residues. The J segment lost 0 bases and the V segment lost 4 bases, leaving 7 bases of the junction unmatched. The CDR3 loop reads CASSSGQGGYQETQYF. In DNA, the CDR3 is TGTGCCAGCAGCTCCGGACAGGGTGGATACCAAGAGACCCAGTACTTC.

The chain recombines TRBV15 with TRBJ1-2; D gene uncertain. V was shortened by 0 bases and J by 8 bases, with 10 bases between the two germline ends. Germline V gives CDR1 LNHNV, CDR2 YYDKDF (reference sequence). The CDR3 has 13 residues. The DNA for the CDR3 is TGTGCCACCAGCAGAGATACGGGCGGGGGCTACACCTTC. It specifies CATSRDTGGGYTF.

The chain couples TRBV27 to TRBJ1-1; D is unclear. The germline CDR1 and CDR2 sequences are MNHEY and SMNVEV (reference sequence). This CDR3 has 13 amino acids. Trimming took 3 bases from V and 4 from J, leaving 9 bases between them. CDR3 loop: CASSFQRSTEAFF. CDR3 coding DNA: TGTGCCAGCAGTTTTCAGCGGAGCACTGAAGCTTTCTTT.

The V and J genes are TRBV5-1 and TRBJ2-3, with D hard to call. V gave up 0 bases and J gave up 1 base, with 9 bases separating them. The germline V gene encodes CDR1 SGHRS and CDR2 YFSETQ. The CDR3 is 15 amino acids. The CDR3 DNA follows: TGCGCCAGCAGCTTGGACGGGTTTGGCACAGATACGCAGTATTTT. This gives the protein CASSLDGFGTDTQYF.

This chain uses TRBV10-2 with TRBJ1-3; D possibly corresponds to TRBD1 (5 bases). Trimming removed 10 bases at V and 1 base at J, with 14 bases between. Germline V gene lookup returns CDR1 WSHSY and CDR2 SAAADI. The CDR3 spans 14 residues. The CDR3: CATAGGDSGNTIYF. CDR3 DNA sequence: TGCGCCACGGCTGGGGGGGATTCTGGAAACACCATATATTTT.

The chain recombines TRBV7-2 with TRBJ2-5; possible D gene TRBD2, 6 bases. This CDR3 is built from 16 residues. CDR1 SGHTA and CDR2 FQGNSA come from the germline V gene. V lost 2 bases and J 2 bases, leaving 15 bases between the germline ends. The CDR3, as DNA: TGTGCCAGCAGCTTAACGGGGAGGCGGGGACAAGAGACCCAGTACTTC. It encodes CASSLTGRRGQETQYF. Looking up the rest from reference TRBV7-2 and TRBJ2-5 gives the full variable domain: GAGVSQSPSNKVTEKGKDVELRCDPISGHTALYWYRQSLGQGLEFLIYFQGNSAPDKSGLPSDRFSAERTGGSVSTLTIQRTQQEDSAVYLCASSLTGRRGQETQYFGPGTRLLVL.

V and J are TRBV7-2 and TRBJ1-1, with D uncertain. Germline assignment: CDR1 SGHTA and CDR2 FQGNSA. V was trimmed by 1 base and J by 6 bases, leaving 15 bases between them. The CDR3 spans 15 residues. CDR3 DNA sequence: TGTGCCAGCAGCTTAGGATCCGAGGGCTTCGCTGAAGCTTTCTTT. Amino acids: CASSLGSEGFAEAFF. Together with reference TRBV7-2 and TRBJ1-1, the CDR3 gives the full variable domain: GAGVSQSPSNKVTEKGKDVELRCDPISGHTALYWYRQSLGQGLEFLIYFQGNSAPDKSGLPSDRFSAERTGGSVSTLTIQRTQQEDSAVYLCASSLGSEGFAEAFFGQGTRLTVV.

V gene TRBV7-2 combines with J gene TRBJ2-7, with TRBD1 identical over 8 bases. Germline V lookup: CDR1 SGHTA, CDR2 FQGNSA. CDR3 length: 13 amino acids. V lost 4 bases, J lost 7 bases, and 6 bases stayed unmatched. CDR3 bases: TGTGCCAGCAGCTCGTGGACAGGGAGGGAGCAGTACTTC. Encoded protein: CASSSWTGREQYF.

The chain combines TRBV11-2 with TRBJ1-2, with D maybe TRBD1 (6 bases). Germline lookup yields CDR1 SGHAT and CDR2 FQNNGV. The CDR3 consists of 13 residues. Trimming stripped 5 bases from V and 5 bases from J, with 12 bases between. Here the CDR3 DNA reads TGTGCCAGCAGCAGCGGAGGGGGGTATGGCTACACCTTC. It codes for CASSSGGGYGYTF.